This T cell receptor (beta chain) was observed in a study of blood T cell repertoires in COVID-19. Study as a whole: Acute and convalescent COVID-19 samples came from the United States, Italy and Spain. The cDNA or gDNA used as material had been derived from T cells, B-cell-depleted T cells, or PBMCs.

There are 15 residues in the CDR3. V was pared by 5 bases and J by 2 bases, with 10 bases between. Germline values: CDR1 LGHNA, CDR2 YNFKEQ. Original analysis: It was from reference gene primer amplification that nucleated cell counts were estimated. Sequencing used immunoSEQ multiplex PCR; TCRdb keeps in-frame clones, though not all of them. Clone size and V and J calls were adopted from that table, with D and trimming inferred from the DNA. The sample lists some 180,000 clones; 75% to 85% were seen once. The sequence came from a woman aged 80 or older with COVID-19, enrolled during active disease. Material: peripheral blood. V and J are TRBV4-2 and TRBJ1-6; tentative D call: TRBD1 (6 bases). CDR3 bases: TGTGCCAGCAGCTCAGGGGCCACCTATAATTCACCCCTCCACTTT. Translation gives CASSSGATYNSPLHF.